Each of the 5 T cell receptor beta chains below was sequenced from the same sample in a study of CD8 T cells in ankylosing spondylitis. Study findings and constraints: In ankylosing spondylitis blood, a motif of several highly homologous TCR beta variants appeared characteristic.

The antigens for these receptors are not known. TCRdb passed the 5' RACE reads through MiXCR, listing each CDR3 protein once. The profile shows over 400,000 distinct CDR3 sequences, approximately 26% of them singletons. The specimen sequenced was blood, either unsorted or a sorted T cell fraction (not recorded which). These TCRs come from a male donor with ankylosing spondylitis.

This clonotype was detected a few times. This rearrangement joins TRBV20-1 to TRBJ2-1, with 8 bases lining up with TRBD2. The J segment lost 0 bases and the V segment lost 6 bases, leaving 16 bases of the junction unmatched. Germline V gene lookup returns CDR1 DFQATT and CDR2 SNEGSKA (reference sequence). The CDR3 is 18 residues long. CDR3 coding DNA: TGCAGTGCGGGGGGGTTCCAGACTAGCGAAAGCTCCTACAATGAGCAGTTCTTC. This encodes CSAGGFQTSESSYNEQFF.

A few counts support this clonotype. The chain combines TRBV6-1 with TRBJ2-3; 15 bases line up with TRBD2. CDR3 length: 17 amino acids. Germline V gene data show CDR1 as MNHNS and CDR2 as SASEGT. The junction had 9 bases not matched to a gene; V was cut back by 11 bases and J by 0 bases. The CDR3 DNA follows: TGTGCCGCACGGACTAGCGGGAGGGTCAAAAGCACAGATACGCAGTATTTT. This encodes CAARTSGRVKSTDTQYF.

This clonotype was counted a few times. The J gene is TRBJ2-2, the V gene TRBV19; 10 bases map to TRBD2. The V gene's germline CDR1 is LNHDA and CDR2 SQIVND (reference sequence). V shed 4 bases, J shed 7 bases, and the junction held 9 bases outside the gene matches. This CDR3 has 16 residues. CDR3 amino acids: CASSRGLAFAIGELFF. In DNA, the CDR3 is TGTGCCAGTAGTAGGGGACTAGCGTTTGCGATCGGGGAGCTGTTTTTT.

The chain links TRBV5-4 to TRBJ2-1; tentative D call: TRBD1 (6 bases). This CDR3 has 16 amino acids. V dropped 4 bases and J dropped 1 base, with 15 bases sitting between them. Germline CDR1 reads SGHNT; CDR2 reads YYREEE (reference sequence). In DNA form, the CDR3 reads TGTGCCAGCAGCCAAGGGGGTCTCGGGTCCTACAATGAGCAGTTCTTC. Protein sequence: CASSQGGLGSYNEQFF.

This clonotype has more than one count but fewer than ten. The chain's CDR3 is CATSGSGSRQETQYF. The CDR3 region has the DNA TGTGCCACCAGTGGGAGCGGGAGTCGGCAAGAGACCCAGTACTTC. This chain uses TRBV24-1 with TRBJ2-5, with TRBD2 matching over 8 bases. V was clipped by 5 bases and J by 2 bases; unmatched bases: 6. The germline V gene encodes CDR1 KGHDR and CDR2 SFDVKD. The CDR3 length is 15 residues.